A selection of T cell receptor beta chains follows, all from one sample in a study of human T cells and chemical hapten exposure. TCRdb called the RACE reads again in MiXCR, with one record for every CDR3 protein. The sample holds around 77,000 distinct CDR3 sequences, around 9.8% seen once. The material was whole blood, obtained in connection with sensitization to the hapten diphenylcyclopropenone (DPC). These receptors all stem from a woman aged 40 to 55 with alopecia areata. Some clones in this sample may be carry-over from other donors' samples. CDR3s include the opening cysteine and the closing phenylalanine or tryptophan. D genes are given only for firm matches. Size values are once, few and many counts, or a class for expanded clones, and some rows have none.

D gene | J gene | V gene | clone size | CDR3 DNA | CDR3 protein
TRBD1 | TRBJ1-5 | TRBV6-2/TRBV6-3 | many | TGTGCCAGCAACCAGCGACAGGGCCCAAATCAGCCCCAGCATTTT | CASNQRQGPNQPQHF
TRBD1 | TRBJ1-2 | TRBV20-1 | many | TGCAGTTTGGGCGGACAGGGGTCGGGTCCATATGGCTACACCTTC | CSLGGQGSGPYGYTF
. | TRBJ2-2 | TRBV7-3 | . | TGTGCCAGCAGCTTTACAGGAGGATCCACCGGGGAGCTGTTTTTT | CASSFTGGSTGELFF
. | TRBJ1-5 | TRBV19 | many | TGTGCCAGTAGTATAGATGGGGAAGAACCTGGCAATCAGCCCCAGCATTTT | CASSIDGEEPGNQPQHF
. | TRBJ1-6 | TRBV4-3 | . | TGCGCCAGCAGCCAAGATGAAGGACTAATCAATTCACCCCTCCACTTT | CASSQDEGLINSPLHF
TRBD2 | TRBJ2-3 | TRBV11-2 | . | TGTGCCAGCAGCGTACGACTAGCGGGGGAAGTGCAGTATTTT | CASSVRLAGEVQYF
. | TRBJ2-1 | TRBV6-6 | many | TGTGCCAGCAGTTACGTCGGTGAGCAGTTCTTC | CASSYVGEQFF
TRBD1 | TRBJ1-6 | TRBV7-9 | many | TGTGCCAGCAGCTTAGGAACAGGGGGATATAATTCACCCCTCCACTTT | CASSLGTGGYNSPLHF
TRBD2 | TRBJ2-3 | TRBV2 | many | TGTGCCAGCTTGCGGGACCAAGCGGGGGATACGCAGTATTTT | CASLRDQAGDTQYF
TRBD2 | TRBJ2-1 | TRBV2 | many | TGTGCCAGGCGTCCTAGCGGGGGGGCCAATGAGCAGTTCTTC | CARRPSGGANEQFF
. | TRBJ1-3 | TRBV18 | many | TGTGCCAGCTCACCACCGGAGACACCGGGAAACACCATATATTTT | CASSPPETPGNTIYF
TRBD1 | TRBJ1-1 | TRBV11-2 | many | TGTGCCAGCAGACTTAGAGGGGGCGCAGGCACTGAAGCTTTCTTT | CASRLRGGAGTEAFF
TRBD2 | TRBJ2-1 | TRBV27 | many | TGTGCCAGCAGTCCCGCCGAAGCGGGGGGGCAGAATGAGCAGTTCTTC | CASSPAEAGGQNEQFF
. | TRBJ2-6 | TRBV2 | few | TGTGCCAGCAGCCCCGGGCAGGCCGTCAGCTCTGGGGCCAACGTCCTGACTTTC | CASSPGQAVSSGANVLTF
. | TRBJ2-7 | TRBV5-1 | . | TGCGCCAGCAGCTTGGCTGGGTCGACGCGGAACGTGCAGTACTTC | CASSLAGSTRNVQYF
. | TRBJ1-5 | TRBV19 | many | TGTGCCAGTAGTCCCCTGACTGGTGGGAATCAGCCCCAGCATTTT | CASSPLTGGNQPQHF
TRBD2 | TRBJ2-1 | TRBV4-2 | few | TGTGCCAGCAGCCGGGGACTAGCGGGGGGTTCCTACAATGAGCAGTTCTTC | CASSRGLAGGSYNEQFF
TRBD1 | TRBJ2-1 | TRBV6-5 | few | TGTGCCACATCCGGGACAGGGACGAATGAGCAGTTCTTC | CATSGTGTNEQFF
TRBD2 | TRBJ2-7 | TRBV7-2 | few | TGTGCCAGCAGCTTAGCGGTAGCGGGAACCTACGAGCAGTACTTC | CASSLAVAGTYEQYF
TRBD2 | TRBJ2-3 | TRBV7-2 | many | TGTGCCAGCAGCTTAGTCGCTAGAGAGGGAGGGCCAGATACGCAGTATTTT | CASSLVAREGGPDTQYF
. | TRBJ2-4 | TRBV12-3/TRBV12-4 | many | TGTGCCAGCAGTTTAGTGTGGGAGGATCAGTACTTC | CASSLVWEDQYF
TRBD1 | TRBJ2-7 | TRBV20-1 | many | TGCAGTCAAGCCGGACAGGGCTCCTACGAGCAGTACTTC | CSQAGQGSYEQYF